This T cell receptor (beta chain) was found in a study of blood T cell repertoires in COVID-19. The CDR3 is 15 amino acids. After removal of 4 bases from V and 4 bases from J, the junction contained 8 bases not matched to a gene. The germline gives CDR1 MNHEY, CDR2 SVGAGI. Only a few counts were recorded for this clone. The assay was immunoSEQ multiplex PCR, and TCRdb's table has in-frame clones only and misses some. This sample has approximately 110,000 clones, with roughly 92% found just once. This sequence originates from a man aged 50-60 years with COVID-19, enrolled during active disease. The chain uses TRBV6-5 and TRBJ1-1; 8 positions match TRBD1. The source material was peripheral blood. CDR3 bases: TGTGCCAGCAGTTCGGGGCAGGGGGCAAGCACTGAAGCTTTCTTT. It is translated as CASSSGQGASTEAFF.